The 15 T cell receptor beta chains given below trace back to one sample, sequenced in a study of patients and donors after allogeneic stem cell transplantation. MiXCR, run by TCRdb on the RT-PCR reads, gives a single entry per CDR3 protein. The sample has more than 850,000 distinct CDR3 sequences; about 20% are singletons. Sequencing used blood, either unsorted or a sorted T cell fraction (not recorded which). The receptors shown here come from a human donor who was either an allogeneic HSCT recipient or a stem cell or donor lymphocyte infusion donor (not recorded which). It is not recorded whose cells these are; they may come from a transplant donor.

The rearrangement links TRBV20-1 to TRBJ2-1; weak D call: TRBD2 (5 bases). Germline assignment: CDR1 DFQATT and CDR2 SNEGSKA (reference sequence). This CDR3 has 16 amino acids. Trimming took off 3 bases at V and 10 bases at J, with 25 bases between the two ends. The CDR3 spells CSARTTTNNPYGEQFF. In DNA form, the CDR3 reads TGCAGTGCTAGGACAACGACTAACAATCCCTACGGGGAGCAGTTCTTC.

CDR3 sequence reads: CASRGRSNGNTIYF. CDR3 DNA sequence: TGTGCCAGCAGGGGACGGTCTAATGGAAACACCATATATTTT. The chain combines TRBV2 with TRBJ1-3; D perhaps matches TRBD1 (5 bases). The V gene lost 6 bases and the J gene lost 3 bases, with 12 bases spanning the gap. CDR3 length: 14 residues. From germline, CDR1 is SNHLY and CDR2 FYNNEI.

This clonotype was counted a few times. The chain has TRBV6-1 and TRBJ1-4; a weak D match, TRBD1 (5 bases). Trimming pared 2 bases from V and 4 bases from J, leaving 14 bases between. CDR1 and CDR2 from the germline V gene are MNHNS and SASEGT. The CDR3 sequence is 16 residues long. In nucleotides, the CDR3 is TGTGCCAGCAGTGAAAATCGTCCAGGGCTTAATGAAAAACTGTTTTTT. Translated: CASSENRPGLNEKLFF.

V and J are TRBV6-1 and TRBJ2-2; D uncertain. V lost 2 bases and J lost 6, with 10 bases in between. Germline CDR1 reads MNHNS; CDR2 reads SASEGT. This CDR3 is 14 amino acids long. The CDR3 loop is CASSELGRAGELFF. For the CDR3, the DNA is TGTGCCAGCAGTGAACTAGGAAGGGCCGGGGAGCTGTTTTTT.

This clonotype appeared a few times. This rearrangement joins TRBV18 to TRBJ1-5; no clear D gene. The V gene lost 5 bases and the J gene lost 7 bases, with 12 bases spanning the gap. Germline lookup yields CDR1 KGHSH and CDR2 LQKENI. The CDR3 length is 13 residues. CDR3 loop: CASSALRGQPQHF. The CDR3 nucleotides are TGTGCCAGCTCAGCCCTACGGGGACAGCCCCAGCATTTT. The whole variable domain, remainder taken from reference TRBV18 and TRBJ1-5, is NAGVMQNPRHLVRRRGQEARLRCSPMKGHSHVYWYRQLPEEGLKFMVYLQKENIIDESGMPKERFSAEFPKEGPSILRIQQVVRGDSAAYFCASSALRGQPQHFGDGTRLSIL.

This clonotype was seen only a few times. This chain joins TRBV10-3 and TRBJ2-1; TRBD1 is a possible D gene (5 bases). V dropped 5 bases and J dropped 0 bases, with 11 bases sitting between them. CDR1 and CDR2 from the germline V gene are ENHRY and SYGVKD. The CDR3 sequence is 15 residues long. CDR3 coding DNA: TGTGCCATCAGTCAAGGACAAAGCTCCTACAATGAGCAGTTCTTC. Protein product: CAISQGQSSYNEQFF.

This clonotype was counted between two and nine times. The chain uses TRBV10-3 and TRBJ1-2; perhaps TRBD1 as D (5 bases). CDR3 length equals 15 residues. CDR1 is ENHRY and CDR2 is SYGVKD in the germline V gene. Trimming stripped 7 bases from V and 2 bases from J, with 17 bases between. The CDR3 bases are TGTGCCATCACCCAGGGAGGAGGGCCCAACTATGGCTACACCTTC. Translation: CAITQGGGPNYGYTF.

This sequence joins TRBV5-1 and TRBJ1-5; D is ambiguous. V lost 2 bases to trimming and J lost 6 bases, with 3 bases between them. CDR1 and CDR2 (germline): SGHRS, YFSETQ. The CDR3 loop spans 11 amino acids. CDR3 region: CASSFCQPQHF. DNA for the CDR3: TGCGCCAGCAGCTTTTGTCAGCCCCAGCATTTT.

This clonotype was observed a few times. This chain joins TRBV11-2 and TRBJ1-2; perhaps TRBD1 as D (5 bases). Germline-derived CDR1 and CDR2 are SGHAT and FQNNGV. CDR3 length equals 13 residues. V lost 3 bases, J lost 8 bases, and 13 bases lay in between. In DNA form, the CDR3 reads TGTGCCAGCAGCTTGCGCAGGGAAGGAGGCTACACCTTC. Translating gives CASSLRREGGYTF.

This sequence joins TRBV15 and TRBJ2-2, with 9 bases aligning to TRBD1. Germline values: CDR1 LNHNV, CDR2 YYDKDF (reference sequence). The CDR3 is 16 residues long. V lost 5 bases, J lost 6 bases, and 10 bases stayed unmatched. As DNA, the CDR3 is TGTGCCACCAGCCCACGCCGGGACAGGGTTGCCGGGGAGCTGTTTTTT. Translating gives CATSPRRDRVAGELFF.

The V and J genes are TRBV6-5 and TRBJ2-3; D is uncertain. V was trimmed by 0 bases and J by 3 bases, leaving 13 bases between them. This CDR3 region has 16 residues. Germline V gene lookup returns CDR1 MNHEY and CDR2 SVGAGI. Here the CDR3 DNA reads TGTGCCAGCAGTTACTCGATGTCAACCCGGACAGATACGCAGTATTTT. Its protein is CASSYSMSTRTDTQYF.

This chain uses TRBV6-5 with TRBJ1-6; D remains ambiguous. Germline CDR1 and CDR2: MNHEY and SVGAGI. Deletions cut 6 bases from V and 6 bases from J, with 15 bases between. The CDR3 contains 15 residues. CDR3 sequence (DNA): TGTGCCAGCAGATACAGCTTCGACCGTAATTCACCCCTCCACTTT. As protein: CASRYSFDRNSPLHF.

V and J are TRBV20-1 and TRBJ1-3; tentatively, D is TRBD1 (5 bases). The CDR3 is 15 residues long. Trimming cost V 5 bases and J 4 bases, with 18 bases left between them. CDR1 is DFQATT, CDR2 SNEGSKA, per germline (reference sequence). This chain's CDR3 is CSASGPGPQGNTIYF. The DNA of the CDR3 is TGCAGTGCTTCTGGTCCGGGACCGCAAGGAAACACCATATATTTT.

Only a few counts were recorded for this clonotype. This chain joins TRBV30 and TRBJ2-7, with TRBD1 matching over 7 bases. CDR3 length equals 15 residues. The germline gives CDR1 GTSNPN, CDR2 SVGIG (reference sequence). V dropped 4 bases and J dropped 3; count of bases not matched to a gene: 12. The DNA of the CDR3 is TGTGCCTGGAATCCCCGACCGGGACAGCACTACGAGCAGTACTTC. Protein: CAWNPRPGQHYEQYF.

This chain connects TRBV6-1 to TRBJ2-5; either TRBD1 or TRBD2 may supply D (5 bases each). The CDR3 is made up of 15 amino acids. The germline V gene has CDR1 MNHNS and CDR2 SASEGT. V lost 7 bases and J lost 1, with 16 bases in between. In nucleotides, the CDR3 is TGTGCCAGCACCGCCCGGGGCAGGATCCAAGAGACCCAGTACTTC. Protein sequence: CASTARGRIQETQYF.